This T cell receptor beta chain was sequenced for a study of monozygotic twins with inflammatory bowel disease (dated by TCRdb to about 2019). At the level of the whole study: The complete study included approximately 28 monozygotic twin pairs: 19 IBD-discordant Danish pairs and nine German pairs, of which four were IBD-concordant and five were IBD-discordant. Each individual had, on average, about 151 000 unique TCRalpha sequences and 181 000 unique TCRbeta sequences available for analysis. The search for disease-associated traits relied mainly on comparing, within discordant pairs, IBD patients with their genetically identical healthy co-twins. Results the study describes overall, beyond this receptor: No single strong signal or clonotype linked to IBD turned up in the results, so the idea that one exists was not supported. IBD patients had lower TCRbeta repertoire diversity, measured by the inverse Simpson index, than their healthy co-twins. Compared with healthy twins, IBD patients shared fewer clonotypes with other individuals, and the difference was most pronounced in patients with signs of disease activity. No difference in repertoire similarity was observed between concordant and discordant twins, possibly owing to limited statistical power. Distinction between different T cell subtypes could not be achieved in the analysis. Because patients were on differing immunosuppressive treatments, the repertoires may have picked up extra background noise and inter-individual variability.

Details on this clonotype: Its recognized antigen is unknown.

Receptor amplification or capture employed 5' RACE. Preparation of each TCR library used approximately 3.5 ug of total RNA. cDNA was synthesized with SMARTScribe reverse transcriptase in eight separate reactions per sample. During cDNA synthesis, template switching was used to introduce unique molecular identifiers that contained a 6-nucleotide sample barcode. Two nested PCRs of roughly 16 and 10 cycles amplified the TCRalpha and TCRbeta cDNA, and bead purification followed each PCR. Before amplification, cDNA was treated with uracil DNA-glycosylase and purified using the QIAquick PCR purification kit. The second PCR added Illumina TruSeq-compatible adapters along with sample-specific barcodes. TapeStation and Qubit were used to check library quality and concentration, and 5 to 6 ng of each library went into the pool. Sequencing of the pooled libraries was done on an Illumina HiSeq2500 single-index Rapid Run using custom sequencing primers and 2 x 100 bp reads. Per the source publication's procedure: MiGEC version 1.2.6 was used for UMI-based consensus assembly, which corrected PCR and sequencing errors. MiXCR version 2.1.1 was used for V(D)J alignment, clonotype assembly and CDR3 extraction. To normalise gene usage, clonotype sharing and MAIT/NKT TCR abundance, the analysis used the top 1000, 10 000 and 20 000 clonotypes per sample. Diversity was computed as the inverse Simpson index with the vegan R package after downsampling to 27 000 UMIs. Paired Mann-Whitney U tests were applied to discordant twin pairs, and Benjamini-Hochberg correction was used for multiple testing. After the reads were reprocessed by TCRdb, one entry was made per CDR3 protein sequence, with no DNA. The V and J calls, along with clone size, are taken from TCRdb and not from the paper's own processing. This sample's table contains some 170,000 distinct CDR3 sequences. The ten largest clonotypes hold less than 7.5% of the sample.

From each donor, an approximately 2.5 ml peripheral blood sample was collected into PAXgene tubes and stored at -80 degrees C. Without any T cell sorting, total RNA was extracted from whole blood using the PAXgene blood miRNA kit on an automated QIAcube. Peripheral blood from monozygotic twin pairs concordant or discordant for inflammatory bowel disease was subjected to deep TCRalpha and TCRbeta repertoire profiling with unique molecular barcoding. Smoking habits were recorded for all twin pairs, and each individual was classified as a current, former or never smoker. The germline V gene gives CDR1 as MNHEY and CDR2 as SVGAGI. The CDR3, cysteine through phenylalanine, is 15 amino acids long. The nucleotide record is missing.

This clonotype was obtained from a human donor with ulcerative colitis or Crohn's disease, or a healthy co-twin of an affected twin (not recorded which). The sample comprised blood. The V and J segments used are TRBV6-5 and TRBJ2-3; the D gene TCRdb calls, TRBD2, cannot be checked with no DNA. The CDR3 reads CASSSGSGTTDTQYF.